Each of the 24 T cell receptor beta chains below was sequenced from the same sample in a study. Cells sorted as Tregs were CD4+, CD25+ and CD127-/low. TCRdb recomputed calls from the 5' RACE reads with MiXCR, one row per CDR3 protein. The sample contains over 40,000 distinct CDR3 sequences, 22% of which appear only once. Sequenced sample: Tregs sorted from a lymph node. Source of these receptors: a female donor with breast cancer.

In this sample, this clonotype turned up many times. The chain is built from TRBV9 and TRBJ2-7; 8 bases agree with TRBD1. V was pared by 3 bases and J by 4 bases, with 6 bases of the junction left unmatched. The germline CDR1 and CDR2 sequences are SGDLS and YYNGEE. The CDR3 has 14 residues. The CDR3 protein is CASSGSGTGYEQYF. In nucleotides, the CDR3 is TGTGCCAGCAGCGGCTCCGGGACAGGATACGAGCAGTACTTC.

Remarks on this clonotype: Likely a read error: the CDR3 ends without its conserved phenylalanine or tryptophan. The CDR3 region is CASSLTGQYYEQYS. CDR3 nucleotide sequence: TGCGCCAGCAGTTTAACGGGACAGTACTACGAGCAGTACTCC. The V and J genes are TRBV28 and TRBJ2-7; TRBD1 aligns across 7 bases. Per the germline V gene, CDR1 is MDHEN and CDR2 is SYDVKM. There are 14 residues in the CDR3.

The chain recombines TRBV19 with TRBJ1-1, with D possibly matching TRBD1 (6 bases). The CDR3 has 15 amino acids. V was pared by 7 bases and J by 1 base, with 16 bases between. CDR1 LNHDA and CDR2 SQIVND come from the germline V gene (reference sequence). CDR3 loop: CASTLRWGPNTEAFF. As DNA, the CDR3 is TGTGCCAGTACCCTCCGCTGGGGGCCGAACACTGAAGCTTTCTTT.

V is TRBV27 and J is TRBJ2-6; D ambiguous. The germline CDR1 and CDR2 sequences are MNHEY and SMNVEV (reference sequence). V was clipped by 7 bases and J by 1 base, with 8 bases between them. The CDR3 has 14 amino acids. CDR3 bases: TGTGCCAGCACCAAACGGTCTGGGGCCAACGTCCTGACTTTC. This gives the protein CASTKRSGANVLTF.

This chain links TRBV20-1 with TRBJ1-1; 11 bases align to TRBD1. V shed 6 bases and J 6 bases; nucleotides not matched to a gene: 9. CDR3 length equals 14 residues. Germline-derived CDR1 and CDR2 are DFQATT and SNEGSKA (reference sequence). CDR3 region: CSARDRGVLSEAFF. The DNA of the CDR3 is TGCAGTGCCCGGGACAGGGGGGTTCTGTCTGAAGCTTTCTTT.

V usage is TRBV2 and J usage is TRBJ2-7, with 7 bases matching TRBD1. The CDR3 is made up of 16 amino acids. From germline, CDR1 is SNHLY and CDR2 FYNNEI. J lost 4 bases, V lost 3 bases, and 12 bases had no gene match. The CDR3: CASSESGQFAHYEQYF. The CDR3 nucleotides are TGTGCCAGCAGTGAGTCGGGACAGTTCGCCCATTACGAGCAGTACTTC.

A remark on this clonotype: A single base separates this from a much larger clone, so it may be a read error. The rearrangement uses TRBV28 and TRBJ1-1, with D possibly TRBD1 on 6 matching bases. The CDR3 is made up of 14 amino acids. Trimming took 6 bases from V and 10 from J, leaving 21 bases between them. The germline CDR1 and CDR2 sequences are MDHEN and SYDVKM. The chain's CDR3 is CASRPTRGYPVAFF. CDR3 sequence (DNA): TGTGCCAGCAGACCCACCAGGGGTTACCCTGTAGCTTTCTTT.

As concerns this clonotype: A much larger clone is a single base away; this may be a read error. This chain connects TRBV7-9 to TRBJ2-1; 10 bases line up with TRBD2. CDR1 SEHNR and CDR2 FQNEAQ come from the germline V gene (reference sequence). V was clipped by 5 bases and J by 8 bases; unmatched bases: 15. This CDR3 is built from 17 residues. In DNA form, the CDR3 reads TGTGCCAGCAGCCCCGGCCGGCTAGCGGGAGTGATCTATGAGCAGTTCTTC. Its translation is CASSPGRLAGVIYEQFF.

Concerning this clonotype itself: A much more abundant neighbour one base away suggests this may be a read error. Without the conserved terminal phenylalanine or tryptophan, this CDR3 likely stems from a read error. The chain combines TRBV5-6 with TRBJ2-5; tentatively, D is TRBD2 (5 bases). The germline V and J ends were trimmed by 4 bases and 5 bases, with 15 bases remaining between them. This CDR3 is built from 14 residues. Germline lookup yields CDR1 SGHDT and CDR2 YYEEEE. CDR3 DNA: TGTGCCAGCAGCAGGACCCTAGCAATTGAGACCCAGTACTTA. Protein: CASSRTLAIETQYL.

The genes are TRBV30 and TRBJ2-5, with 8 positions matching TRBD2. This CDR3 contains 14 residues. V was pared by 2 bases and J by 5 bases, with 7 bases of the junction left unmatched. Germline CDR1 GTSNPN, CDR2 SVGIG (reference sequence). The CDR3 sequence: CAWSPGRGRETQYF. The CDR3, as DNA: TGTGCCTGGAGTCCGGGACGCGGGAGGGAGACCCAGTACTTC.

Concerning this clonotype itself: This may be a read error, as it is one base from a much larger clone. The chain uses TRBV6-1 and TRBJ2-7; D is unresolved. CDR1 and CDR2 from the germline V gene are MNHNS and SASEGT. This CDR3 is 11 amino acids long. The CDR3 region has the DNA TGTGCCAGCAGTGAAGCCCCGGCCCAGCACTTC. Its protein is CASSEAPAQHF.

In regard to this clonotype: Possible read error: a much larger clone is one base away. CDR3 in DNA: TGTGCCAACAGCGAGTCCCTGAACACCGGGGAGCTGTTTTTT. The encoded protein is CANSESLNTGELFF. The chain uses TRBV9 and TRBJ2-2; D gene unclear. In germline, CDR1 is SGDLS, CDR2 YYNGEE. This CDR3 region has 14 residues.

The V and J genes are TRBV15 and TRBJ2-2; TRBD1 might be the D (5 bases). Germline V gene sequence: CDR1 LNHNV, CDR2 YYDKDF (reference sequence). V was trimmed by 5 bases and J by 6 bases, leaving 13 bases between them. CDR3 length equals 14 residues. The CDR3 loop reads CATSPTVSSGELFF. As DNA, the CDR3 is TGTGCCACCAGCCCGACAGTATCTTCCGGGGAGCTGTTTTTT.

Written as DNA, the CDR3 is TGTGCCAGCAGCGTAGATCAAGACACCAATGAGCAGTTCTTC. It translates to CASSVDQDTNEQFF. The chain joins TRBV9 to TRBJ2-1; D gene uncertain. Trimming cost V 0 bases and J 6 bases, with 10 bases left between them. There are 14 residues in the CDR3. CDR1 and CDR2 (germline): SGDLS, YYNGEE.

The table lists this clonotype with many counts. The rearrangement joins TRBV7-2 to TRBJ2-7; 7 nucleotides line up with TRBD1. The germline gives CDR1 SGHTA, CDR2 FQGNSA. The CDR3 consists of 14 residues. V lost 2 bases, J lost 3 bases, and 4 bases stayed unmatched. The CDR3 region is CASSLNRGGYEQYF. The CDR3 coding sequence is TGTGCCAGCAGCTTAAACAGGGGCGGCTACGAGCAGTACTTC.

This clonotype was seen a handful of times. The CDR3 nucleotides read TGTGCCAGCAGTGGACTGGGACAGGCCAAAAACATTCAGTACTTC. Its translation: CASSGLGQAKNIQYF. V is TRBV6-2 or TRBV6-3 and J is TRBJ2-4; 7 bases fit TRBD1. CDR3 size: 15 residues. CDR1 is MNHEY, CDR2 SVGEGT, per germline. V lost 5 bases to trimming and J lost 1 base; unmatched junction nucleotides: 5.

This chain connects TRBV2 to TRBJ2-1, with 9 bases that match TRBD2. The CDR3 consists of 17 residues. V shed 3 bases, J shed 5 bases, and the junction held 11 bases outside the gene matches. Germline lookup yields CDR1 SNHLY and CDR2 FYNNEI. The CDR3 here is CASSDATSGINNNEQFF. The CDR3 nucleotides are TGTGCCAGCAGTGACGCGACTAGCGGAATTAATAACAATGAGCAGTTCTTC.

The genes are TRBV4-1 and TRBJ2-3; TRBD1 matches 9 bases. CDR1 is MGHRA and CDR2 is YSYEKL in the germline V gene. V gave up 0 bases and J gave up 0 bases; unmatched junction bases: 10. The CDR3 has 19 residues. The CDR3 bases are TGCGCCAGCAGCCAAGAAGGGGCTACCGGGACAGGGAGCACAGATACGCAGTATTTT. This gives the protein CASSQEGATGTGSTDTQYF.

Remarks on this clonotype: A much larger clone lies a single base off, so this may be a read error. This sequence joins TRBV5-1 and TRBJ2-3; no definite D call. The germline V gene has CDR1 SGHRS and CDR2 YFSETQ. This CDR3 region has 14 residues. The V and J ends lost 3 bases and 2 bases respectively, with 10 bases between them. The CDR3 loop is CASSSDGVTDTQYF. The CDR3 nucleotides read TGCGCCAGCAGCTCGGATGGAGTCACAGATACGCAGTATTTT.

The table lists this clonotype with many counts. The chain links TRBV4-1 to TRBJ1-2; D is undetermined. Trimming shortened V by 0 bases and J by 4 bases, and 15 bases separated the two germline ends. Germline CDR1 is MGHRA and CDR2 is YSYEKL. The CDR3 contains 16 residues. The CDR3 bases are TGCGCCAGCAGCCAAGATCCTGGAGTTCCGAGCTATGGCTACACCTTC. This sequence encodes CASSQDPGVPSYGYTF.

In this sample, this clonotype is medium-sized. The rearrangement links TRBV4-2 to TRBJ2-5; no definite D call. Trimming pared 0 bases from V and 3 bases from J, leaving 5 bases between. CDR1 LGHNA and CDR2 YNFKEQ come from the germline V gene. This CDR3 has 13 residues. CDR3 sequence: CASSQDKEETQYF. CDR3 bases: TGTGCCAGCAGCCAAGACAAGGAAGAGACCCAGTACTTC.

This clonotype has ten or more counts. V is TRBV2 and J is TRBJ1-5; D is uncertain. The V gene lost 6 bases and the J gene lost 6 bases, with 12 bases spanning the gap. CDR1 SNHLY and CDR2 FYNNEI come from the germline V gene. The CDR3 extends over 13 amino acids. The CDR3 DNA reads as TGTGCCAGCAGGCCTCTCGGAGGTCAGCCCCAGCATTTT. It translates to CASRPLGGQPQHF.

This clonotype came up many times. V is TRBV6-2 or TRBV6-3 and J is TRBJ2-7, with a tentative D call TRBD1 (6 bases). The CDR3 has 14 amino acids. V lost 8 bases, J lost 1 base, and 15 bases lay in between. CDR1 and CDR2 from the germline V gene are MNHEY and SVGEGT. The CDR3 region is CASSDRDTSYEQYF. The CDR3 DNA is TGTGCCAGCTCTGATCGGGACACATCCTACGAGCAGTACTTC.

This clonotype was seen just once. Since a much larger clone is just one base distant, this may be a read error. The chain recombines TRBV4-2 with TRBJ1-1; perhaps TRBD1 as D (5 bases). This CDR3 is built from 14 residues. Germline CDR1 LGHNA, CDR2 YNFKEQ. CDR3 sequence: CASSQDREITEASF. The CDR3 DNA follows: TGTGCCAGCAGCCAAGACAGGGAGATCACTGAAGCTTCCTTT.